This is a list of T cell receptor beta chains from one sample in a study of CD8 T cells in Susac syndrome. TCRdb reanalysed the immunoSEQ multiplex PCR reads using MiXCR and keeps one entry per CDR3 protein. The table has under 150,000 distinct CDR3 sequences, approximately 94% seen once. The sample taken for sequencing was CD4+ T cells from PBMCs. Receptors originate from a human donor with Susac syndrome. The CDR3 runs from the conserved cysteine through the conserved F or W. The D gene is left open where the match is weak. Size tells how often a clone was seen (once, few, many) or the class of an expanded clone, and some rows leave it out.

v_gene	j_gene	abundance	d_gene	CDR3nt	CDR3aa
TRBV29-1	TRBJ2-5	.	.	TGCAGCGTTGGAGGTCTGCAAGAGACCCAGTACTTC	CSVGGLQETQYF
TRBV20-1	TRBJ2-3	.	.	TGCAGTGCTAGGGGGACGTCAAATACGCAGTATTTT	CSARGTSNTQYF
TRBV12-3/TRBV12-4	TRBJ2-2	few	.	TGTGCCAGCAGTTCGAACACCGGGGAGCTGTTTTTT	CASSSNTGELFF
TRBV9	TRBJ2-2	once	.	TGTGCCAGCAGCGTATTCTTGGCGAACACCGGGGAGCTGTTTTTT	CASSVFLANTGELFF
TRBV3-1	TRBJ2-1	.	TRBD2	TGTGCCAGCAGCCAAGACACTAGCGTCAATGAGCAGTTCTTC	CASSQDTSVNEQFF
TRBV4-2	TRBJ1-2	.	.	TGTGCCAGCACCCAGAGTAGGAACTATGGCTACACCTTC	CASTQSRNYGYTF
TRBV11-2	TRBJ1-5	.	.	TGTGCCAGCAGCTTAGAGTCGGATCAGCCCCAGCATTTT	CASSLESDQPQHF
TRBV20-1	TRBJ1-5	.	.	TGCAGTGCTAGAGATGGCAGGGGAGGTAATCAGCCCCAGCATTTT	CSARDGRGGNQPQHF
TRBV9	TRBJ1-3	.	.	TGTGCCAGCAGCGGGAGGAAGGGGGTTCCGGCTGGAAACACCATATATTTT	CASSGRKGVPAGNTIYF
TRBV20-1	TRBJ2-2	.	.	TGCAGTGCCACAGATGACACCGGGGAGCTGTTTTTT	CSATDDTGELFF
TRBV20-1	TRBJ1-2	.	TRBD1	TGCAGTGCTCAACGGGACAGGAGAATCCCCCTCCCTGGCTACACCTTC	CSAQRDRRIPLPGYTF
TRBV27	TRBJ2-7	.	.	TGTGCCAGCAGACCTGTACACGAGCAGTACTTC	CASRPVHEQYF
TRBV4-1	TRBJ1-3	.	.	TGCGCCAGCAGCCCTCCGGGGGCGCCGGGAAACACCATATATTTT	CASSPPGAPGNTIYF
TRBV20-1	TRBJ1-5	.	.	TGCAGTGCTAGTAGGGGGGCCCCTAATCAGCCCCAGCATTTT	CSASRGAPNQPQHF
TRBV5-4	TRBJ2-3	once	.	TGTGCCAGCCGGACCTGGGGAGCTAGCGCCTTCAAATCTAGCACAGATACGCAGTATTTT	CASRTWGASAFKSSTDTQYF
TRBV13	TRBJ2-2	.	.	TGTGCCAGCAGACAGGGACCGACGAACACCGGGGAGCTGTTTTTT	CASRQGPTNTGELFF
TRBV5-1	TRBJ2-1	.	.	TGCGCCAGCAGCTTGAGCCAAGCCCCATCGGATGAGCAGTTCTTC	CASSLSQAPSDEQFF
TRBV15	TRBJ1-4	.	.	TGTGCCACCAGCAGAGATGACAGAGTAGGTGAAAAACTGTTTTTT	CATSRDDRVGEKLFF
TRBV20-1	TRBJ2-7	.	.	TGCAGTGCTAGAGTGGGAGGCCGCTCCTACGAGCAGTACTTC	CSARVGGRSYEQYF
TRBV6-6	TRBJ2-7	.	TRBD2	TGTGCCAGCAGTTTTAAGCGGGAGTTGGCCTACGAGCAGTACTTC	CASSFKRELAYEQYF
TRBV10-3	TRBJ2-6	few	.	TGTGCCATCAGTGACTCATCTGGGGCCAACGTCCTGACTTTC	CAISDSSGANVLTF
TRBV20-1	TRBJ2-7	.	.	TGCAGTGCTAGATCGCAGGCCTACGAGCAGTACTTC	CSARSQAYEQYF
TRBV28	TRBJ1-5	.	TRBD1	TGTGCCAGCAGTTTAGGGAACAGGGGCCATCAGCCCCAGCATTTT	CASSLGNRGHQPQHF
TRBV18	TRBJ2-5	.	.	TGTGCCAGCTCACCACCGGGCGGGGAGACCCAGTACTTC	CASSPPGGETQYF
TRBV20-1	TRBJ2-7	.	.	TGCAGTGCTAGTTCGGGGGGCCACGAGCAGTACTTC	CSASSGGHEQYF
TRBV28	TRBJ2-1	.	.	TGTGCCAGCAGATTCCGCAGGACAGTCCCCTACAATGAGCAGTTCTTC	CASRFRRTVPYNEQFF
TRBV28	TRBJ2-7	.	TRBD2	TGTGCCAGCAGTCCGACTAGCGGGAGCCTCAACTCCTACGAGCAGTACTTC	CASSPTSGSLNSYEQYF
TRBV2	TRBJ2-2	few	TRBD2	TGTGCCAGCAGCCAACCAAGGGTATCTAGCGGAAGTTGGACCGGGGAGCTGTTTTTT	CASSQPRVSSGSWTGELFF
TRBV7-9	TRBJ2-7	.	TRBD2	TGTGCCAGCAGCTCCCTAGCGGGGGGGCTTGGCGAGCAGTACTTC	CASSSLAGGLGEQYF
TRBV7-6	TRBJ2-7	.	.	TGTGCCAGCAGCCCGTCAAGCGGGACACACGAGCAGTACTTC	CASSPSSGTHEQYF
TRBV28	TRBJ2-3	.	TRBD2	TGTGCCAGCAGTTTACCGGGGGGGACAGATACGCAGTATTTT	CASSLPGGTDTQYF
TRBV3-1	TRBJ1-3	.	.	TGTGCCAGCAGCCAAGAATCGGCACAAGGAAACACCATATATTTT	CASSQESAQGNTIYF
TRBV3-1	TRBJ1-2	.	.	TGTGCCAGCGGCCATAGTGGTGGCTACACCTTC	CASGHSGGYTF
TRBV27	TRBJ1-6	.	TRBD1	TGTGCCAGCAGCCGGGAATCGGGGACAGGATGGTCACCCCTCCACTTT	CASSRESGTGWSPLHF
TRBV7-2	TRBJ2-5	once	TRBD2	TGTGCCAGCAGCTTAGGCCCGGGGGGCCAAGAGACCCAGTACTTC	CASSLGPGGQETQYF
TRBV18	TRBJ2-6	.	.	TGTGCCAGCTCAGACCAGAGCTCTGGGGCCAACGTCCTGACTTTC	CASSDQSSGANVLTF
TRBV5-1	TRBJ2-7	.	.	TGCGCCAGCAGCACCGGGAGCTCCTACGAGCAGTACTTC	CASSTGSSYEQYF
TRBV25-1	TRBJ2-1	.	.	TGTGCCAGCAGAGCTGTTGATGAGCAGTTCTTC	CASRAVDEQFF
TRBV4-1	TRBJ2-5	.	.	TGCGCCAGCAGCTACATCGGAAGATCCATGGCCCAGTACTTC	CASSYIGRSMAQYF
TRBV18	TRBJ1-4	once	.	TGTGCCAGCTCACCAGGCGGGGACGGGGAAAAACTGTTTTTT	CASSPGGDGEKLFF
TRBV24-1	TRBJ2-1	.	.	TGTGCCACCAGTGATCTCTACAATGAGCAGTTCTTC	CATSDLYNEQFF
TRBV7-2	TRBJ1-1	.	.	TGTGCCAGCAGCTTACTAGGGCAGAACACTGAAGCTTTCTTT	CASSLLGQNTEAFF
TRBV9	TRBJ1-1	.	.	TGTGCCAGCAGCGTAGATCAGGGCTCTGAGGCTTTCTTT	CASSVDQGSEAFF
TRBV5-4	TRBJ2-6	.	.	TGTGCCAGCAGCTTGGGGGACTCCAGCTCTGGGGCCAACGTCCTGACTTTC	CASSLGDSSSGANVLTF
TRBV4-1	TRBJ1-2	once	.	TGCGCCAGCAGCCAAGGTTGGCAGGGGAGGACTAACTATGGCTACACCTTC	CASSQGWQGRTNYGYTF
TRBV3-1	TRBJ1-1	.	.	TGTGCCAGCAGCCACAAGGCTGGGGGTACTGAAGCTTTCTTT	CASSHKAGGTEAFF
TRBV6-5	TRBJ2-7	once	TRBD1	TGTGCCAGCAGTTCGAGCACCGGGACAGGGGCTCCCTACGAGCAGTACTTC	CASSSSTGTGAPYEQYF
TRBV29-1	TRBJ1-2	.	.	TGCAGCGTTGAACCGACTAGGACTTTAAATGGCTACACCTTC	CSVEPTRTLNGYTF
TRBV6-5	TRBJ2-2	.	.	TGTGCCAGCAGCCAGCGGACCGGGGAGCTGTTTTTT	CASSQRTGELFF
TRBV15	TRBJ1-2	.	.	TGTGCCACCAGCGTGGGGGGCGGCTATGGCTACACCTTC	CATSVGGGYGYTF
TRBV6-5	TRBJ1-1	.	.	TGTGCCAGCAGTTCCCCAAACACGTACGCTTTCTTT	CASSSPNTYAFF
TRBV20-1	TRBJ1-2	.	.	TGCAGTGCTAGAGACCCGGGCCTTGGCTACACCTTC	CSARDPGLGYTF
TRBV20-1	TRBJ1-1	.	.	TGCAGTGCTAGAGATCCGAGGGGACAAAAAGCTTTCTTT	CSARDPRGQKAFF
TRBV7-2	TRBJ2-5	.	TRBD2	TGTGCCAGCAGCTTAGTCACGGGAGGGCCTGGGGAGACCCAGTACTTC	CASSLVTGGPGETQYF
TRBV19	TRBJ1-2	.	.	TGTGCCAGTAGTATGATGGCGGCGAGGGATGGCTACACCTTC	CASSMMAARDGYTF
TRBV5-1	TRBJ2-7	once	TRBD2	TGCGCCAGCAGCGGGGGGAGCGGGGGGACATCGTACGAGCAGTACTTC	CASSGGSGGTSYEQYF
TRBV13	TRBJ2-1	.	TRBD2	TGTGCCAGCAGCTTCACTAGCGGGGCAAGAAATGAGCAGTTCTTC	CASSFTSGARNEQFF
TRBV19	TRBJ1-5	.	.	TGTGCCAGTAGTGAGGGAGCCGGGGGTCAGCCCCAGCATTTT	CASSEGAGGQPQHF